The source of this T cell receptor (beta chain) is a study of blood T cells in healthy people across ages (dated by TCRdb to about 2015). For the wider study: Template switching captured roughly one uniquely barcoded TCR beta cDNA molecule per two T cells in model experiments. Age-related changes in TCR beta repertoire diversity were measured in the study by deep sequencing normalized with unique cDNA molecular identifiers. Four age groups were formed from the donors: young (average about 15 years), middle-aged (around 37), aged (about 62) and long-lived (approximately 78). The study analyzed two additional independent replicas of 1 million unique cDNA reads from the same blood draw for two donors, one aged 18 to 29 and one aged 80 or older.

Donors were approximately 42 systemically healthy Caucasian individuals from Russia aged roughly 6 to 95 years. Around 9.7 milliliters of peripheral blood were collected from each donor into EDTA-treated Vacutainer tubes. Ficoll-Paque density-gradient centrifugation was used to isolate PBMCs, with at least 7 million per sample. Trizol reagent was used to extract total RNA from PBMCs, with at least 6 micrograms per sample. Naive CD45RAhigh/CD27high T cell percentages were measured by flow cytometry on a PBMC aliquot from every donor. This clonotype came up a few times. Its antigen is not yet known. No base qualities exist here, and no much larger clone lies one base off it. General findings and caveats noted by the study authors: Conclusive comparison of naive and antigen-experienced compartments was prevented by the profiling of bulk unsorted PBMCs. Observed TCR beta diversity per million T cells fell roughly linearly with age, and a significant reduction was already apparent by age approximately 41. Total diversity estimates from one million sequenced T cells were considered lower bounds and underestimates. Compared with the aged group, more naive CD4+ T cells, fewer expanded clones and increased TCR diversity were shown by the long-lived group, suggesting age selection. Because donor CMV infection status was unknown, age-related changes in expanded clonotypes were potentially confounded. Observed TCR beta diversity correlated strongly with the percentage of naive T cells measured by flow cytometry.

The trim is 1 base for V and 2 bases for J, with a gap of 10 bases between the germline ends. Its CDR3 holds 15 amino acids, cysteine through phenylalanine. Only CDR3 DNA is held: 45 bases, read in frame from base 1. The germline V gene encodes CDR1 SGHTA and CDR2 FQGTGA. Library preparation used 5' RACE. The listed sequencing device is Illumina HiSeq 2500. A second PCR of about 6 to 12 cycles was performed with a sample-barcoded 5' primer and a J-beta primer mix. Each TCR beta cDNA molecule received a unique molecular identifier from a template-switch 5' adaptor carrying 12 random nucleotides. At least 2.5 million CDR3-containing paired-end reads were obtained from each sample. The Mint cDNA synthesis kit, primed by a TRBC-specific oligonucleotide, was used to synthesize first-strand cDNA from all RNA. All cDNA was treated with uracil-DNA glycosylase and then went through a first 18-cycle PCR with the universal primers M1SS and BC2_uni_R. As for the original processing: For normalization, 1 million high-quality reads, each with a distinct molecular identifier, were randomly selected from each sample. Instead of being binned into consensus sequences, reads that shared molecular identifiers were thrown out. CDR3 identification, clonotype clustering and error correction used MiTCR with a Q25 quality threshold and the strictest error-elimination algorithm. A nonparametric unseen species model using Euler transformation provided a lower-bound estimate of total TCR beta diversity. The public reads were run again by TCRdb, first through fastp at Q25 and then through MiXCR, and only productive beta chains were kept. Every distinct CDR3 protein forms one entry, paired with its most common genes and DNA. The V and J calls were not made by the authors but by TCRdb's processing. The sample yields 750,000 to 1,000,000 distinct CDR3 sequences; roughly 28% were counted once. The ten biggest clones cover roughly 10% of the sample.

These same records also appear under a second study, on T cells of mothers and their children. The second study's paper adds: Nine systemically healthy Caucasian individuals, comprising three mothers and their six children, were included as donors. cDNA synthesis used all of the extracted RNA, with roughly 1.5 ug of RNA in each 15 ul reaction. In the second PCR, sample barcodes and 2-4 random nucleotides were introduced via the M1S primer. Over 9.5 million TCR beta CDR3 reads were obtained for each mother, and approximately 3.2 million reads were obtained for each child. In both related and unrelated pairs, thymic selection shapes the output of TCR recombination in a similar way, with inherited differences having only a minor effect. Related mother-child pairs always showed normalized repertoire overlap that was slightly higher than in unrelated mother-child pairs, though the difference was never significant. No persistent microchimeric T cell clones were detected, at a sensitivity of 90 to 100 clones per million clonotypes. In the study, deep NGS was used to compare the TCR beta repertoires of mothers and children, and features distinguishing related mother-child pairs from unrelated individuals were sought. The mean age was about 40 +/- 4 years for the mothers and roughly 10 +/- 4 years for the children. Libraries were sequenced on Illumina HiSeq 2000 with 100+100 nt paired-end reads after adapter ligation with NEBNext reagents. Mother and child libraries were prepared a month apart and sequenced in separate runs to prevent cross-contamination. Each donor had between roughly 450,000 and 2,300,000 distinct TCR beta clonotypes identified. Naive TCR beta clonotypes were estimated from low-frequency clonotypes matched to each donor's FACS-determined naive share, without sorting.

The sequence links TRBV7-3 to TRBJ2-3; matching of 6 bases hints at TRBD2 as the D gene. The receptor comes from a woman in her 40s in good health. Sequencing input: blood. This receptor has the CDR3 CASSLNGGFTDTQYF. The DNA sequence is TGTGCCAGCAGCTTAAACGGGGGATTCACAGATACGCAGTATTTT.